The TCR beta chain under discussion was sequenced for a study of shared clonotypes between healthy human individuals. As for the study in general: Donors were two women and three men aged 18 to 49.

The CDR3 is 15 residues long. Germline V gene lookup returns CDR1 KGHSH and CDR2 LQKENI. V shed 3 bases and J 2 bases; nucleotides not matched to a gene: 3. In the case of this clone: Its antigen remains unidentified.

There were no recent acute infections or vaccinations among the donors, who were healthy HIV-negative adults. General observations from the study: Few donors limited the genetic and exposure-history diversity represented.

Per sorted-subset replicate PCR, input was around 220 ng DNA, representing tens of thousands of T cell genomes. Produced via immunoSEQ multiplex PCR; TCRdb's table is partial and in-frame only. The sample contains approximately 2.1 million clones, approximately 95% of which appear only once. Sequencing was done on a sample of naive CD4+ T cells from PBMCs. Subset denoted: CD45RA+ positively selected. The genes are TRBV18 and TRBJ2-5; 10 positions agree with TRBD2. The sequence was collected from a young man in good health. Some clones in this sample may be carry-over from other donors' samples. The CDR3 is CASSPASGSQETQYF. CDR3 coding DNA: TGTGCCAGCTCACCGGCTAGCGGGAGTCAAGAGACCCAGTACTTC.